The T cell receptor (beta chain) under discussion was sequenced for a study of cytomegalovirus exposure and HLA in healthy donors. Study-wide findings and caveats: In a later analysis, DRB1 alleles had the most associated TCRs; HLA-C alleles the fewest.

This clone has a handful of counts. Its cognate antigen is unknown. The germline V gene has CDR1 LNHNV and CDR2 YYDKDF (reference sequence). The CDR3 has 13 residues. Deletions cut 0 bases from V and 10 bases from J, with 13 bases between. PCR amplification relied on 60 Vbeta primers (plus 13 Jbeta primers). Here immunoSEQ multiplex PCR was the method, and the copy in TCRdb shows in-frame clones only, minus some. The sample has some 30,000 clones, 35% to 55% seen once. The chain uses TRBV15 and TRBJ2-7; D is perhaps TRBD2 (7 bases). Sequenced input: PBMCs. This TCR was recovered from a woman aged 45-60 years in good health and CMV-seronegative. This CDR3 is CATSREGGGIQYF. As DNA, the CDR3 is TGTGCCACCAGCAGAGAAGGGGGGGGGATTCAGTACTTC.